The 9 T cell receptor beta chains reported below all come from one sample, sequenced in a study of a mutant IDH1 vaccine in newly diagnosed glioma. Generated by immunoSEQ multiplex PCR, the TCRdb table keeps only in-frame clones and is missing some. Of some 40,000 clones detected, over 70% appear once; the ten largest clones hold 8.9%. These receptors have no known antigen. The time point is: week 47, end of study. Every vaccination contained 300 ug of the mutant IDH1 20-mer peptide and was paired with topical imiquimod. Sequenced material: PBMCs, taken from a glioma patient whose treatment included an IDH1 peptide vaccine. The receptors shown here come from a man aged 40-49 years with glioma.

The rearrangement uses TRBV18 and TRBJ2-2; unclear D gene. Germline CDR1 reads KGHSH; CDR2 reads LQKENI. V lost 2 bases and J 0 bases, leaving 13 bases between the germline ends. CDR3 size: 17 residues. CDR3 in DNA: TGTGCCAGCTCACCATCCCTGAGCGTCGCGAACACCGGGGAGCTGTTTTTT. The encoded protein is CASSPSLSVANTGELFF.

The chain has TRBV5-5 and TRBJ2-2; 10 bases align to TRBD1. Trimming cost V 3 bases and J 2 bases; bases outside gene matches: 7. This CDR3 has 17 amino acids. CDR1 is SGHKS, CDR2 YYEKEE, per germline (reference sequence). The CDR3 reads CASSSSRDRGNTGELFF. As DNA, the CDR3 is TGTGCCAGCAGCTCGAGCCGGGACAGGGGTAACACCGGGGAGCTGTTTTTT.

The chain has TRBV28 and TRBJ2-1; no clear D. Germline CDR1 MDHEN, CDR2 SYDVKM. The CDR3 runs to 16 residues. The V and J ends lost 3 bases and 7 bases respectively, with 19 bases between them. CDR3 sequence: CASSLVTGSSGNEQFF. Here the CDR3 DNA reads TGTGCCAGCAGTTTGGTTACGGGTTCGTCCGGGAATGAGCAGTTCTTC.

CDR3 amino acids: CASSLGKNTEAFF. Written as DNA, the CDR3 is TGCGCCAGCAGCTTGGGTAAGAACACTGAAGCTTTCTTT. V and J are TRBV5-1 and TRBJ1-1; no clear D gene. Germline values: CDR1 SGHRS, CDR2 YFSETQ. This CDR3 has 13 residues. V was shortened by 0 bases and J by 1 base, with 4 bases between the two germline ends.

This chain links TRBV7-2 with TRBJ1-3, with no clear D. The CDR3 has 12 residues. CDR1 is SGHTA and CDR2 is FQGNSA in the germline V gene. The V gene lost 0 bases and the J gene lost 3 bases, with 0 bases spanning the gap. Here the CDR3 DNA reads TGTGCCAGCAGCTTAGCTGGAAACACCATATATTTT. As protein: CASSLAGNTIYF.

The sample holds one count of this clone. This chain joins TRBV5-4 and TRBJ2-7, with 14 bases fitting TRBD2. V lost 5 bases to trimming and J lost 7 bases; unmatched junction nucleotides: 8. Germline lookup yields CDR1 SGHNT and CDR2 YYREEE (reference sequence). This CDR3 spans 15 amino acids. The CDR3: CASSSGLAGGGEQYF. The CDR3 DNA reads as TGTGCCAGCAGTTCCGGACTAGCGGGAGGAGGGGAGCAGTACTTC.

The chain uses TRBV13 and TRBJ2-6; D is undetermined. Trimming removed 2 bases from V and 0 bases from J, with 5 bases in between. This CDR3 has 15 residues. Germline V gives CDR1 PRHDT, CDR2 FYEKMQ (reference sequence). CDR3 in amino acids: CASSLRTSGANVLTF. In nucleotides, the CDR3 is TGTGCCAGCAGCTTAAGGACCTCTGGGGCCAACGTCCTGACTTTC.

The rearrangement links TRBV11-3 to TRBJ1-1; TRBD1 might be the D (5 bases). Trimming removed 1 base at V and 1 base at J, with 7 bases between. This CDR3 contains 14 residues. Germline CDR1 reads SGHNT; CDR2 reads YENEEA. In nucleotides, the CDR3 is TGTGCCAGCAGCTTAGCAGGGAGGAACACTGAAGCTTTCTTT. It codes for CASSLAGRNTEAFF.

The chain recombines TRBV10-3 with TRBJ1-5; D call uncertain. V dropped 3 bases and J dropped 5 bases, with 5 bases sitting between them. CDR3 length equals 12 residues. Per germline, CDR1 ENHRY and CDR2 SYGVKD. The CDR3 nucleotides are TGTGCCATCAGTGAAATCGATCAGCCCCAGCATTTT. Translated: CAISEIDQPQHF.